This section outlines one T cell receptor beta chain sequence together with its context. The table came from immunoSEQ multiplex PCR; TCRdb's copy has only in-frame clones and leaves some out. Among about 190,000 clones listed, 84% were seen once. The entry originates in a study of blood T cell repertoires in COVID-19. The CDR3 has 14 amino acids. V lost 7 bases and J lost 4; bases outside the gene matches: 10. Germline lookup yields CDR1 MNHEY and CDR2 SVGAGI. The origin of this receptor is a woman younger than 45 who had recovered from COVID-19. Sequencing was carried out using PBMCs or T cells enriched from blood (not recorded which). The rearrangement uses TRBV6-5 and TRBJ2-7, with 7 bases lining up with TRBD2. The CDR3 protein is CASTGREGLYEQYF. DNA for the CDR3: TGTGCCAGCACAGGGAGGGAGGGTCTATACGAGCAGTACTTC.